The clone carrying this TCR beta chain was detected a few times. TCRdb reprocessed the 5' RACE reads via MiXCR and lists one record per CDR3 protein. In the table there are approximately 90,000 distinct CDR3 sequences, roughly 15% of which are singletons. The data were obtained in a study of T cells after yellow fever vaccination. The CDR3 contains 14 residues. Trimming removed 7 bases from V and 2 bases from J; junction bases left unmatched: 6. Germline assignment: CDR1 LGHDT and CDR2 YNNKEL (reference sequence). This sequence was found in a man younger than 35 who received the YFV17D yellow fever vaccine. The chain recombines TRBV3-1 with TRBJ2-7, with 9 bases lining up with TRBD2. Sequencing used CD8+ T cells not binding an NS4B(214-222) dextramer, sorted from PBMCs, obtained 21 days after the first yellow fever vaccination. For the CDR3, the DNA is TGTGCCAGCACCCGGGGCGGGGGGGCCTACGAGCAGTACTTC. Protein product: CASTRGGGAYEQYF.